There are a few counts of the clone carrying this T cell receptor beta chain. Germline assignment: CDR1 SGDLS and CDR2 YYNGEE. Between the trimmed V and J ends, which lost 3 bases and 2 bases, there was a span of 10 bases. The CDR3 is 14 amino acids. This sample stems from a study of T cells after yellow fever vaccination. Broader study findings: Reappearing after the booster were most of the clones from primary vaccination (about 95% CD4, about 88% CD8).

From the 5' RACE reads, TCRdb called clonotypes with MiXCR, one entry per CDR3 protein. The table includes roughly 94,000 distinct CDR3 sequences, over 8% detected once. Here the sequenced sample was CD8+ T cells not binding an NS4B(214-222) dextramer, sorted from PBMCs, taken around 14 days after the first yellow fever vaccination. The chain combines TRBV9 with TRBJ2-3; D is perhaps TRBD1 (6 bases). This TCR came from a young man who received the YFV17D yellow fever vaccine. CDR3 DNA: TGTGCCAGCAGCGCAGACAGGAACACAGATACGCAGTATTTT. As protein: CASSADRNTDTQYF.